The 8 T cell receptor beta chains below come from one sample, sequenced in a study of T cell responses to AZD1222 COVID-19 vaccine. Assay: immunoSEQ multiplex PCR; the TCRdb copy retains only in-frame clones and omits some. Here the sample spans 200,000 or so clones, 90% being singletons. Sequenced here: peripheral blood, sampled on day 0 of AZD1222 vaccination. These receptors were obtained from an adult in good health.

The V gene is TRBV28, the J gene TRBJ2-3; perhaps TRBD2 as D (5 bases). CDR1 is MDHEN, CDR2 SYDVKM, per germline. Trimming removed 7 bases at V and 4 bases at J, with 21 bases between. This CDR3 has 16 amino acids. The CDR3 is CASTPTSAKRADTQYF. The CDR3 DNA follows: TGTGCCAGCACCCCGACCTCCGCTAAGAGGGCAGATACGCAGTATTTT. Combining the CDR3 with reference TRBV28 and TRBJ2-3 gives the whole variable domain DVKVTQSSRYLVKRTGEKVFLECVQDMDHENMFWYRQDPGLGLRLIYFSYDVKMKEKGDIPEGYSVSREKKERFSLILESASTNQTSMYLCASTPTSAKRADTQYFGPGTRLTVL.

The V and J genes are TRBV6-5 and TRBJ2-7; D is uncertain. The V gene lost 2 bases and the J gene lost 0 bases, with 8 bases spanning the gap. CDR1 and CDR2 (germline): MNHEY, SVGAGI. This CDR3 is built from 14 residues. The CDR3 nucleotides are TGTGCCAGCAGTTACCGCTCGAACTCCTACGAGCAGTACTTC. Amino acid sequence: CASSYRSNSYEQYF.

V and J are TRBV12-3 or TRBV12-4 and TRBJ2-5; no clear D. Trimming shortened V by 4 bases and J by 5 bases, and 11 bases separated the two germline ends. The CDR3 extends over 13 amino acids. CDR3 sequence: CASSSLIPETQYF. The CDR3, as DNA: TGTGCCAGCAGTTCTCTGATCCCCGAGACCCAGTACTTC.

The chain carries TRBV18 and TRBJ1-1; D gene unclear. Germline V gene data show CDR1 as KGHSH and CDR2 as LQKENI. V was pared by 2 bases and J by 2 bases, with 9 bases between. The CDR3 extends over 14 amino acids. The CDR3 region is CASSPTERNTEAFF. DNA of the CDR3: TGTGCCAGCTCACCAACAGAGCGAAACACTGAAGCTTTCTTT.

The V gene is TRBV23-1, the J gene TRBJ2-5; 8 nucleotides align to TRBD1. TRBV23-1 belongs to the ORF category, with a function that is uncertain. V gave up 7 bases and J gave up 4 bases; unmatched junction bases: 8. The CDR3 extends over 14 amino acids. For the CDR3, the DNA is TGCGCCAGCAATCGGCAGGGGGCACGAGAGACCCAGTACTTC. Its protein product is CASNRQGARETQYF.

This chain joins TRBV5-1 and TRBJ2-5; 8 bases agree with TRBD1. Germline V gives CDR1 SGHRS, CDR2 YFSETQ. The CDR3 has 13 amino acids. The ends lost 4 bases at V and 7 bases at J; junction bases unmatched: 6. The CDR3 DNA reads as TGCGCCAGCAGCGCAGGGGGCGCGGGGACCCAGTACTTC. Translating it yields CASSAGGAGTQYF.

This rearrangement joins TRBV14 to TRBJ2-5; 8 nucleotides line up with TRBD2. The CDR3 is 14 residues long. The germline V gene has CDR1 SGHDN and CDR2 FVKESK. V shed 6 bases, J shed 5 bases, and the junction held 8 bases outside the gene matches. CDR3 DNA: TGTGCCAGCAGTTCCGGGACTAGTCTGGAGACCCAGTACTTC. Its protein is CASSSGTSLETQYF.

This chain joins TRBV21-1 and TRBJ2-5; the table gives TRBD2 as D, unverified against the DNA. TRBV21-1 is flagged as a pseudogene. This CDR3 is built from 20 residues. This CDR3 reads CASSLSPPRPSGGAGETQYF. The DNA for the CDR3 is TGTGCCAGCAGCCTGTCCCCCCCTCGGCCTAGCGGGGGGGCAGGGGAGACCCAGTACTTC.